This TCR beta chain was retrieved from a study of blood T cells in healthy people across ages. Primed by a sample-barcoded 5' primer and a J-beta primer mix, a second PCR proceeded for 7 to 11 cycles. TCRdb redid the calling of the 5' RACE reads with MiXCR, one entry per CDR3 protein. The sample records 1.6 million or so distinct CDR3 sequences, approximately 32% being singletons. The study, taken as a whole, reports: Total diversity from one million sequenced T cells was likely underestimated.

V was trimmed by 5 bases and J by 7 bases, leaving 8 bases between them. Germline-derived CDR1 and CDR2 are DFQATT and SNEGSKA (reference sequence). The CDR3 runs 11 residues. This clonotype showed up just a few times. Its antigen remains unidentified. The chain couples TRBV20-1 to TRBJ1-4; D gene ambiguous. Sequencing used blood. This clonotype was obtained from a woman aged 30 to 39 in good health. The CDR3 sequence: CSAFKGEKLFF. CDR3 in DNA: TGCAGTGCTTTCAAGGGTGAAAAACTGTTTTTT.